These 15 T cell receptor beta chains share one sample of origin, sequenced in a study of cytomegalovirus exposure and HLA in healthy donors. Data came from immunoSEQ multiplex PCR; TCRdb stores just in-frame clones and leaves some out. This table holds hundreds of thousands of clones, approximately 83% found once. Specimen: PBMCs. These TCRs come from a woman younger than 45 in good health and CMV-seropositive.

About this clone: Other DNA sequences in the sample encode the same CDR3. The chain recombines TRBV27 with TRBJ2-1; D remains ambiguous. Germline CDR1 is MNHEY and CDR2 is SMNVEV (reference sequence). Trimming removed 4 bases from V and 3 bases from J, with 4 bases in between. The CDR3 is 12 residues long. This CDR3 is CASSSNYNEQFF. CDR3 in DNA: TGTGCCAGCAGTTCAAACTACAATGAGCAGTTCTTC.

The chain recombines TRBV19 with TRBJ1-5, with D hard to call. The CDR3 has 14 residues. V lost 3 bases and J lost 7, with 13 bases in between. Germline CDR1 is LNHDA and CDR2 is SQIVND (reference sequence). The CDR3: CASSIDYRTQPQHF. The CDR3 coding sequence is TGTGCCAGTAGTATCGACTACAGAACCCAGCCCCAGCATTTT.

This sequence joins TRBV5-6 and TRBJ2-2, with TRBD2 matching 9 bases. CDR3 length equals 15 residues. V gave up 1 base and J gave up 3 bases; unmatched junction bases: 1. The germline gives CDR1 SGHDT, CDR2 YYEEEE. CDR3 coding DNA: TGTGCCAGCAGCTTGAGCGGGAGGTACACCGGGGAGCTGTTTTTT. The encoded protein is CASSLSGRYTGELFF. Supplemented by reference TRBV5-6 and TRBJ2-2, the full variable domain reads DAGVTQSPTHLIKTRGQQVTLRCSPKSGHDTVSWYQQALGQGPQFIFQYYEEEERQRGNFPDRFSGHQFPNYSSELNVNALLLGDSALYLCASSLSGRYTGELFFGEGSRLTVL.

V gene TRBV5-5 combines with J gene TRBJ1-5, with D uncertain. CDR1 SGHKS and CDR2 YYEKEE come from the germline V gene (reference sequence). With 7 bases removed from V and 5 bases from J, the gap between germline ends came to 7 bases. The CDR3 covers 11 residues. CDR3 residues: CASPVDQPQHF. In DNA form, the CDR3 reads TGTGCCAGCCCGGTAGATCAGCCCCAGCATTTT.

CDR3 residues: CASSRRLAGVNEQYF. The CDR3 DNA reads as TGCGCCAGCAGCCGGAGACTAGCGGGAGTGAACGAGCAGTACTTC. The chain links TRBV4-1 to TRBJ2-7; 12 bases line up with TRBD2. The CDR3 length is 15 residues. J lost 5 bases, V lost 4 bases, and 6 bases had no gene match. Per the germline V gene, CDR1 is MGHRA and CDR2 is YSYEKL.

This clone has only a few counts. The chain is built from TRBV29-1 and TRBJ2-3; TRBD2 might be the D (6 bases). This CDR3 is built from 14 residues. Trimming shortened V by 7 bases and J by 2 bases, and 16 bases separated the two germline ends. Germline V CDR1 and CDR2: SQVTM, ANQGSEA. DNA of the CDR3: TGCAGCGCATTTTATAGCGGCAACACAGATACGCAGTATTTT. Residues: CSAFYSGNTDTQYF.

V usage is TRBV28 and J usage is TRBJ1-1, with a possible D match to TRBD1 (6 bases). V was pared by 1 base and J by 5 bases, with 11 bases between. Per the germline V gene, CDR1 is MDHEN and CDR2 is SYDVKM. CDR3 length: 14 amino acids. This chain's CDR3 is CASSLSPGVTEAFF. The CDR3 nucleotides read TGTGCCAGCAGTTTATCGCCAGGGGTAACTGAAGCTTTCTTT.

The chain has TRBV19 and TRBJ2-7; 7 positions match TRBD1. This CDR3 region has 15 residues. V was clipped by 6 bases and J by 3 bases; unmatched bases: 11. Germline loops: CDR1 LNHDA, CDR2 SQIVND (reference sequence). CDR3 DNA: TGTGCCAGTAGGAGTAGGGGGCCTGGTGGCTACGAGCAGTACTTC. It is translated as CASRSRGPGGYEQYF.

The count of this clone is one. The rearrangement joins TRBV7-8 to TRBJ2-5; tentative D call: TRBD1 (6 bases). Trimming left V 5 bases short and J 4 bases short, with 20 bases between. CDR3 length: 16 amino acids. Per germline, CDR1 SGHVS and CDR2 FQNEAQ. CDR3 in DNA: TGTGCCAGCAGCCCCATAGGGGGTCTGTATCGAGAGACCCAGTACTTC. Translated, it gives CASSPIGGLYRETQYF.

This chain links TRBV27 with TRBJ1-1; D not certain. This CDR3 comprises 13 residues. Germline-derived CDR1 and CDR2 are MNHEY and SMNVEV (reference sequence). The germline V and J ends were trimmed by 2 bases and 3 bases, with 7 bases remaining between them. This CDR3 is CASSLEGHTEAFF. In DNA, the CDR3 is TGTGCCAGCAGTTTAGAGGGCCACACTGAAGCTTTCTTT.

This sequence joins TRBV10-2 and TRBJ2-1; D perhaps matches TRBD1 (5 bases). The CDR3 runs to 14 residues. Germline V gene sequence: CDR1 WSHSY, CDR2 SAAADI. V lost 6 bases, J lost 5 bases, and 14 bases lay in between. CDR3 in amino acids: CASSVLDTHNEQFF. CDR3 sequence (DNA): TGCGCCAGCAGCGTCCTGGACACTCACAATGAGCAGTTCTTC.

The chain recombines TRBV5-1 with TRBJ2-7, with 8 bases identical to TRBD2. Trimming at V came to 1 base and at J to 3 bases, leaving 6 bases not matched to a gene. The length of the CDR3 is 15 residues. Germline V gives CDR1 SGHRS, CDR2 YFSETQ. In DNA form, the CDR3 reads TGCGCCAGCAGCTTGACTAGCGGAGATCGCTACGAGCAGTACTTC. It codes for CASSLTSGDRYEQYF.

This clone occurred once. The rearrangement links TRBV14 to TRBJ2-7; 10 nucleotides line up with TRBD1. V dropped 6 bases and J dropped 4; count of bases not matched to a gene: 9. This CDR3 has 15 amino acids. Germline CDR1 reads SGHDN; CDR2 reads FVKESK. The CDR3 region is CASSRNPGQGYEQYF. CDR3 coding DNA: TGTGCCAGCAGTCGCAACCCGGGACAGGGGTACGAGCAGTACTTC. The full variable domain, completed using reference TRBV14 and TRBJ2-7, is EAGVTQFPSHSVIEKGQTVTLRCDPISGHDNLYWYRRVMGKEIKFLLHFVKESKQDESGMPNNRFLAERTGGTYSTLKVQPAELEDSGVYFCASSRNPGQGYEQYFGPGTRLTVT.

The V call is TRBV7-8, the J call TRBJ2-7, with TRBD1 identical over 7 bases. Germline assignment: CDR1 SGHVS and CDR2 FQNEAQ. V was clipped by 8 bases and J by 1 base; unmatched bases: 8. This CDR3 region has 14 residues. CDR3 in DNA: TGTGCCAGCCGTGACGGGACAGAATCCTACGAGCAGTACTTC. It specifies CASRDGTESYEQYF.

This clone has just one count. The chain joins TRBV27 to TRBJ2-3; 9 bases align to TRBD1. The CDR3 runs to 17 residues. CDR1 MNHEY and CDR2 SMNVEV come from the germline V gene (reference sequence). With 5 bases clipped from V and 0 bases from J, the junction kept 9 bases outside the gene matches. CDR3 amino acids: CASSHRQGDISTDTQYF. Written as DNA, the CDR3 is TGTGCCAGCAGTCACCGACAGGGGGATATTAGCACAGATACGCAGTATTTT.